Each of the 8 T cell receptor beta chains below was sequenced from the same sample in a study of control samples from healthy donors and cancer patients. Repertoires were generated with immunoSEQ multiplex PCR, while TCRdb's copy carries only in-frame clones and drops some. In the table there are 150,000 to 200,000 clones, roughly 90% of which are singletons. Sample: blood. All receptors come from a man aged 25 to 40 in good health.

This clone was recorded once. The V call is TRBV9, the J call TRBJ2-1; no clear D gene. The length of the CDR3 is 16 residues. Trimming pared 2 bases from V and 7 bases from J, leaving 19 bases between. The germline CDR1 and CDR2 sequences are SGDLS and YYNGEE. The CDR3 DNA follows: TGTGCCAGCAGCGTCATGGGCACCCTCCTATGGAATGAGCAGTTCTTC. Amino acid sequence: CASSVMGTLLWNEQFF.

CDR3 nucleotides: TGTGCCAGCAGCTTACCCGCACCAGTCGGGAACACTGAAGCTTTCTTT. Encoded protein: CASSLPAPVGNTEAFF. This chain uses TRBV7-9 with TRBJ1-1; D not certain. CDR1 SEHNR and CDR2 FQNEAQ come from the germline V gene (reference sequence). V gave up 2 bases and J gave up 1 base, with 14 bases separating them. There are 16 residues in the CDR3.

This clone has only a few counts. The chain uses TRBV19 and TRBJ1-3; D possibly corresponds to TRBD1 (5 bases). V lost 8 bases and J 0 bases, leaving 11 bases between the germline ends. This CDR3 has 14 residues. Looked up from germline, CDR1 is LNHDA and CDR2 is SQIVND (reference sequence). Written as DNA, the CDR3 is TGTGCCAGTGGGTTAGGGGCCTCTGGAAACACCATATATTTT. It yields the protein CASGLGASGNTIYF.

The gene calls are TRBV21-1 and TRBJ2-3; the table gives TRBD2 as D, unverified against the DNA. TRBV21-1 is described as a pseudogene. This CDR3 spans 14 amino acids. CDR3 amino acids: CASTRGGRTDTQYF. The CDR3 DNA sequence: TGTGCCAGTACACGGGGGGGTAGGACAGATACGCAGTATTTT.

This chain connects TRBV19 to TRBJ1-1; TRBD1 matches 7 bases. Germline V gene lookup returns CDR1 LNHDA and CDR2 SQIVND (reference sequence). This CDR3 comprises 16 residues. Losses at the gene ends were 7 bases for V and 4 bases for J; bases not matched to a gene: 15. The CDR3 DNA follows: TGTGCCAGTAACCCAGGGGGAAGGGGAGGAAGCACTGAAGCTTTCTTT. Translating gives CASNPGGRGGSTEAFF.

The CDR3 is CASTPGGYQETQYF. CDR3 sequence (DNA): TGTGCCAGCACACCGGGAGGGTACCAAGAGACCCAGTACTTC. The V call is TRBV6-5, the J call TRBJ2-5, with TRBD2 matching over 8 bases. This CDR3 has 14 residues. Germline CDR1 reads MNHEY; CDR2 reads SVGAGI. Unmatched junction bases numbered 4, after V lost 7 bases and J lost 0 bases.

This clone was observed once. The chain joins TRBV10-3 to TRBJ1-3, with a possible D match to TRBD1 (6 bases). The germline gives CDR1 ENHRY, CDR2 SYGVKD. The CDR3 has 16 residues. V lost 2 bases to trimming and J lost 0 bases, with 11 bases between them. The DNA for the CDR3 is TGTGCCATCAGTGAGGGAGTCAGGGGCTCTGGAAACACCATATATTTT. Protein: CAISEGVRGSGNTIYF.

The chain couples TRBV6-2 or TRBV6-3 to TRBJ2-5; 7 bases are a match to TRBD2. Per the germline V gene, CDR1 is MNHEY and CDR2 is SVGEGT. V lost 3 bases to trimming and J lost 2 bases; unmatched junction nucleotides: 3. The CDR3 is made up of 14 amino acids. In nucleotides, the CDR3 is TGTGCCAGCAGTTATCTAGCGGTACAAGAGACCCAGTACTTC. It encodes CASSYLAVQETQYF.